The 23 T cell receptor beta chains presented below share a single source sample, sequenced in a study of blood T cell repertoires in COVID-19. Repertoires were generated with immunoSEQ multiplex PCR, while TCRdb's copy carries only in-frame clones and drops some. The sample lists 110,000 to 150,000 clones, approximately 86% seen once, with under 6.5% in the top ten. The sample consisted of peripheral blood. These receptors were taken from a human donor in a cohort sampled during active COVID-19.

This chain joins TRBV6-5 and TRBJ1-1; a possible D gene is TRBD1 (5 bases). The CDR3 spans 14 residues. CDR1 and CDR2 from the germline V gene are MNHEY and SVGAGI. V shed 0 bases and J shed 4 bases, with 9 bases lying between them. The CDR3: CASSYSEGATEAFF. CDR3 nucleotides: TGTGCCAGCAGTTACTCGGAAGGGGCCACTGAAGCTTTCTTT.

The chain couples TRBV30 to TRBJ2-7, with D perhaps TRBD2 (6 bases). Germline V gives CDR1 GTSNPN, CDR2 SVGIG (reference sequence). The CDR3 is 15 amino acids. The V gene lost 1 base and the J gene lost 2 bases, with 15 bases spanning the gap. CDR3 loop: CAWSDGLRRAYEQYF. CDR3 bases: TGTGCCTGGAGTGATGGGCTCCGGAGGGCCTACGAGCAGTACTTC.

The chain uses TRBV28 and TRBJ1-1, with 8 bases fitting TRBD1. The CDR3 is 15 amino acids. The J segment lost 4 bases and the V segment lost 1 base, leaving 5 bases of the junction unmatched. Germline V lookup: CDR1 MDHEN, CDR2 SYDVKM. In DNA form, the CDR3 reads TGTGCCAGCAGTTTATCCCCAGGGGGCTTCACTGAAGCTTTCTTT. As protein: CASSLSPGGFTEAFF.

The V gene is TRBV27, the J gene TRBJ2-1; 9 nucleotides agree with TRBD2. This CDR3 is 19 amino acids long. CDR1 and CDR2 from the germline V gene are MNHEY and SMNVEV (reference sequence). The J segment lost 8 bases and the V segment lost 0 bases, leaving 17 bases of the junction unmatched. CDR3 nucleotide sequence: TGTGCCAGCAGTTTATCCCCCCGGGTAGCGGGAGTTCTTATGGATGAGCAGTTCTTC. This gives the protein CASSLSPRVAGVLMDEQFF.

The rearrangement joins TRBV15 to TRBJ2-1; perhaps TRBD2 as D (7 bases). V dropped 1 base and J dropped 9 bases, with 16 bases sitting between them. The CDR3 consists of 15 residues. CDR1 is LNHNV, CDR2 YYDKDF, per germline (reference sequence). The CDR3 DNA follows: TGTGCCACCAGCAGAGGGGGGCGGGAGCGGGGTGAGCAGTTCTTC. Translating gives CATSRGGRERGEQFF.

The chain uses TRBV9 and TRBJ2-1, with D possibly matching TRBD2 (7 bases). CDR1 is SGDLS, CDR2 YYNGEE, per germline. The V and J ends lost 0 bases and 5 bases respectively, with 12 bases between them. This CDR3 has 15 amino acids. The CDR3 nucleotides are TGTGCCAGCAGCGTAGGCGGGGGCCCTAACAATGAGCAGTTCTTC. Its protein is CASSVGGGPNNEQFF.

The J gene is TRBJ2-3, the V gene TRBV7-9; 8 positions agree with TRBD2. The germline V gene has CDR1 SEHNR and CDR2 FQNEAQ (reference sequence). CDR3 length: 16 residues. V shed 8 bases and J 6 bases; nucleotides not matched to a gene: 16. In nucleotides, the CDR3 is TGTGCCAGCTTCCGCGGGGGGCCTCGACGGAAGGATACGCAGTATTTT. Protein: CASFRGGPRRKDTQYF.

The chain employs TRBV6-5 and TRBJ1-4; possible D gene TRBD1, 6 bases. Between the trimmed V and J ends, which lost 6 bases and 15 bases, there was a span of 14 bases. Germline V gene data show CDR1 as MNHEY and CDR2 as SVGAGI. CDR3 size: 11 residues. This CDR3 is CASRRGYELFF. The CDR3 coding sequence is TGTGCCAGCAGGAGGGGGTATGAATTGTTTTTT.

The CDR3 DNA sequence: TGCAGCGTCTTGACAGACACCTACGAGCAGTACTTC. Its protein product is CSVLTDTYEQYF. The chain employs TRBV29-1 and TRBJ2-7; D possibly corresponds to TRBD1 (5 bases). Trimming pared 6 bases from V and 2 bases from J, leaving 11 bases between. The germline V gene encodes CDR1 SQVTM and CDR2 ANQGSEA. This CDR3 is 12 amino acids long.

This clone was observed a few times. J is TRBJ2-3 and V is TRBV7-8; 12 bases fit TRBD2. Germline CDR1 SGHVS, CDR2 FQNEAQ. CDR3 length: 18 amino acids. J gave up 2 bases and V 3 bases, and 9 bases lay outside the gene matches. Here the CDR3 DNA reads TGTGCCAGCAGCTTGGGCGCTAGCGGGAGGGGGGTCACAGATACGCAGTATTTT. Protein: CASSLGASGRGVTDTQYF. Full variable domain (missing parts from reference TRBV7-8 and TRBJ2-3): GAGVSQSPRYKVAKRGQDVALRCDPISGHVSLFWYQQALGQGPEFLTYFQNEAQLDKSGLPSDRFFAERPEGSVSTLKIQRTQQEDSAVYLCASSLGASGRGVTDTQYFGPGTRLTVL.

The gene calls are TRBV19 and TRBJ1-5, with TRBD1 matching 10 bases. The CDR3 has 14 residues. Trimming removed 6 bases from V and 6 bases from J; junction bases left unmatched: 5. CDR1 LNHDA and CDR2 SQIVND come from the germline V gene (reference sequence). CDR3 nucleotide sequence: TGTGCCAGTAGAACTCGGACAGGGGGTCAGCCCCAGCATTTT. As protein: CASRTRTGGQPQHF.

The V and J genes are TRBV10-3 and TRBJ1-3, with no clear D. CDR3 size: 13 residues. Germline-derived CDR1 and CDR2 are ENHRY and SYGVKD. V was clipped by 5 bases and J by 2 bases, with 7 bases between them. CDR3: CAISPYTGNTIYF. The CDR3 nucleotides are TGTGCCATCAGTCCTTATACTGGAAACACCATATATTTT.

This clone appeared a single time. The chain employs TRBV7-6 and TRBJ2-7, with 7 bases lining up with TRBD1. The CDR3 contains 16 residues. Germline assignment: CDR1 SGHVS and CDR2 FNYEAQ. J gave up 2 bases and V 5 bases, and 12 bases lay outside the gene matches. Here the CDR3 reads CASSTRQGKDPYEQYF. The CDR3 DNA is TGTGCCAGCAGCACCCGACAGGGAAAAGACCCCTACGAGCAGTACTTC. The full variable domain, its missing parts supplied by reference TRBV7-6 and TRBJ2-7, is GAGVSQSPRYKVTKRGQDVALRCDPISGHVSLYWYRQALGQGPEFLTYFNYEAQQDKSGLPNDRFSAERPEGSISTLTIQRTEQRDSAMYRCASSTRQGKDPYEQYFGPGTRLTVT.

The chain couples TRBV7-2 to TRBJ1-1; D possibly corresponds to TRBD1 (5 bases). This CDR3 has 15 amino acids. The germline V and J ends were trimmed by 5 bases and 1 base, with 14 bases remaining between them. CDR1 is SGHTA and CDR2 is FQGNSA in the germline V gene. This CDR3 is CASSGPGGGNTEAFF. In DNA, the CDR3 is TGTGCCAGCAGCGGCCCCGGGGGGGGGAACACTGAAGCTTTCTTT.

The CDR3 DNA follows: TGTGCCAGCAGCGGGGAAGCGGGGTATACCGGGGAGCTGTTTTTT. This sequence encodes CASSGEAGYTGELFF. V usage is TRBV9 and J usage is TRBJ2-2; 7 bases are shared with TRBD2. This CDR3 comprises 15 residues. Germline-derived CDR1 and CDR2 are SGDLS and YYNGEE. Losses at the gene ends were 3 bases for V and 5 bases for J; bases not matched to a gene: 7.

The gene calls are TRBV11-3 and TRBJ2-3; maybe TRBD1 (5 bases). With 3 bases removed from V and 3 bases from J, the gap between germline ends came to 7 bases. The CDR3 length is 13 residues. Germline assignment: CDR1 SGHNT and CDR2 YENEEA. The CDR3: CASSFRETDTQYF. DNA of the CDR3: TGTGCCAGCAGCTTCAGGGAAACAGATACGCAGTATTTT.

The V and J genes are TRBV12-3 or TRBV12-4 and TRBJ2-1; D gene ambiguous. Trimming took off 3 bases at V and 4 bases at J, with 7 bases between the two ends. The CDR3 sequence is 13 residues long. The CDR3, as DNA: TGTGCCAGCAGTTTTCTAGTATACAATGAGCAGTTCTTC. Translation: CASSFLVYNEQFF.

The chain's CDR3 is CASSWAGGYGYTF. In nucleotides, the CDR3 is TGTGCCAGCAGCTGGGCGGGGGGCTATGGCTACACCTTC. The chain combines TRBV5-6 with TRBJ1-2; D may be TRBD1 (5 bases). The CDR3 has 13 amino acids. Germline V lookup: CDR1 SGHDT, CDR2 YYEEEE. V was trimmed by 3 bases and J by 4 bases, leaving 10 bases between them.

Comment on this clone: Additional DNA sequences in this sample encode the identical CDR3. The chain uses TRBV5-4 and TRBJ2-1; the D is unclear. Germline V lookup: CDR1 SGHNT, CDR2 YYREEE (reference sequence). Trimming stripped 0 bases from V and 6 bases from J, with 10 bases between. CDR3 length: 14 residues. In DNA, the CDR3 is TGTGCCAGCAGCTTGGAGCTGGAGCGCAATGAGCAGTTCTTC. The encoded protein is CASSLELERNEQFF.

V and J are TRBV6-1 and TRBJ2-3; tentatively, D is TRBD2 (6 bases). Trimming left V 0 bases short and J 0 bases short, with 10 bases between. The CDR3 is 16 residues long. CDR1 MNHNS and CDR2 SASEGT come from the germline V gene. The CDR3, as DNA: TGTGCCAGCAGTGAAGCGGGGAGGCCGAGCACAGATACGCAGTATTTT. Encoded protein: CASSEAGRPSTDTQYF.

The V call is TRBV7-3, the J call TRBJ2-6; no clear D gene. The CDR3 covers 16 residues. The V gene's germline CDR1 is SGHTA and CDR2 FQGTGA. V lost 1 base, J lost 4 bases, and 11 bases lay in between. DNA of the CDR3: TGTGCCAGCAGCTTAAGAGGCTATAGAGGGGCCAACGTCCTGACTTTC. Protein sequence: CASSLRGYRGANVLTF.

V gene TRBV3-1 (or the pseudogene TRBV3-2) combines with J gene TRBJ2-7; 7 bases fit TRBD1. Germline assignment: CDR1 LGHDT and CDR2 YNNKEL (reference sequence). The CDR3 is 15 residues long. V was clipped by 5 bases and J by 0 bases; unmatched bases: 7. The DNA for the CDR3 is TGTGCCAGCAGCGCCCGGGACAGAGGCTCCTACGAGCAGTACTTC. This sequence encodes CASSARDRGSYEQYF.

This clone has a handful of counts. J is TRBJ2-3 and V is TRBV11-3, with 8 bases that match TRBD1. Germline V gives CDR1 SGHNT, CDR2 YENEEA. J was trimmed by 2 bases and V by 4 bases; bases with no gene match: 2. This CDR3 contains 14 residues. CDR3: CASSWDRYTDTQYF. The CDR3 nucleotides read TGTGCCAGCAGCTGGGACAGGTACACAGATACGCAGTATTTT.